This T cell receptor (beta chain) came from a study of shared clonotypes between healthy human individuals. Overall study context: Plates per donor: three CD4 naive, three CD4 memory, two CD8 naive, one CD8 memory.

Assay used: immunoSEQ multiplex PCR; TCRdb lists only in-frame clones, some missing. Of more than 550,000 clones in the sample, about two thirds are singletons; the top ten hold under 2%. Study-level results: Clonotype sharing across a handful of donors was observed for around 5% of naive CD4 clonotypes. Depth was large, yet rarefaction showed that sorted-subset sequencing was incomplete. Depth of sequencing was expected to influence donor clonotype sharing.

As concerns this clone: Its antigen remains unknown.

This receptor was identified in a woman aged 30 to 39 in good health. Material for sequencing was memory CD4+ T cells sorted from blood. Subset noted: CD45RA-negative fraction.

CDR3 coding DNA: TGTGCCAGCAGTCCAGCGGGGTTGGCGGGAGACCAGTACTTC. This encodes CASSPAGLAGDQYF. This chain links TRBV28 with TRBJ2-4; TRBD2 matches 7 bases. Trimming cost V 5 bases and J 13 bases; bases outside gene matches: 14. Germline V CDR1 and CDR2: MDHEN, SYDVKM. The CDR3 sequence is 14 residues long.